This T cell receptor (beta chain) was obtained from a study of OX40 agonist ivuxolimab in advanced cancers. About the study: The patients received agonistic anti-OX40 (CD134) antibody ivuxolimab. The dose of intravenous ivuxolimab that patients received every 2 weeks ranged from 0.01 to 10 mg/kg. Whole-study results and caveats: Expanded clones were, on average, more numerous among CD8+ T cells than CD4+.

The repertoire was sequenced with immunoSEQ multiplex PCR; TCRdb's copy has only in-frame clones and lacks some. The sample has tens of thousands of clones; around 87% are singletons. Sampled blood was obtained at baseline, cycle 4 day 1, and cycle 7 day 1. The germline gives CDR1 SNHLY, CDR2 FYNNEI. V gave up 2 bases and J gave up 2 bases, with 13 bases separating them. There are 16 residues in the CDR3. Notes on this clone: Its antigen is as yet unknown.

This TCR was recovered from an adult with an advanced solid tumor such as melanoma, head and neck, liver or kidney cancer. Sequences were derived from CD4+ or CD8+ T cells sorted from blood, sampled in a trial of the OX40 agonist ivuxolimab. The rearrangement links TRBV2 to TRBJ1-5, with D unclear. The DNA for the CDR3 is TGTGCCAGCAGTGAATGGGAGGGAGGCGGCAATCAGCCCCAGCATTTT. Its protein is CASSEWEGGGNQPQHF.